This T cell receptor (beta chain) comes out of a study of patients and donors after allogeneic stem cell transplantation. From the RT-PCR reads, TCRdb called clonotypes with MiXCR, one entry per CDR3 protein. The table includes about a million distinct CDR3 sequences, under 20% detected once. The CDR3 runs 16 residues. The trim removed 4 bases at V and 7 bases at J, leaving 12 bases unmatched. Looked up from germline, CDR1 is SNHLY and CDR2 is FYNNEI. The specimen sequenced was blood, either unsorted or a sorted T cell fraction (not recorded which). This chain links TRBV2 with TRBJ2-1; TRBD2 matches at 8 bases. The receptor was derived from a human donor who was either an allogeneic HSCT recipient or a stem cell or donor lymphocyte infusion donor (not recorded which). It is not recorded whose cells these are; they may come from a transplant donor. The CDR3 is CASSAQGRGVRNEQFF. The CDR3 region has the DNA TGTGCCAGCAGTGCCCAGGGGCGGGGGGTTAGAAATGAGCAGTTCTTC.